One sample yielded the 18 T cell receptor beta chains listed below, sequenced in a study of blood T cells in healthy people across ages (dated by TCRdb to 2014 to 2015). Receptors were amplified or captured by 5' RACE. Sequencing instrument: Illumina HiSeq 2500. The second PCR ran for about 6 to 12 cycles and used a J-beta primer mix along with a sample-barcoded 5' primer. TCRdb redid the processing of the public reads, applying fastp at Q25 and MiXCR, and retained in-frame beta chains. Every entry covers one CDR3 protein and lists the most common genes and DNA from its rows. This sample holds roughly 640,000 distinct CDR3 sequences; about 30% were observed only once. The ten largest clones add up to 15% to 19% of the sample. Input material: blood. The receptor source for this set is a woman over 75 in good health.

With regard to this clonotype: Possible read error: a much larger clone is one base away. The CDR3 here is CASRYTGTGIGYTF. CDR3 in DNA: TGTGCCAGCAGGTACACCGGGACAGGGATTGGCTACACCTTC. The chain links TRBV6-2 or TRBV6-3 to TRBJ1-2; 9 positions match TRBD1. Losses at the gene ends were 6 bases for V and 7 bases for J; bases not matched to a gene: 9. Germline CDR1 MNHEY, CDR2 SVGEGT. The CDR3 contains 14 residues.

This sequence joins TRBV5-4 and TRBJ1-2; 8 bases agree with TRBD1. Germline values: CDR1 SGHNT, CDR2 YYREEE (reference sequence). Losses at the gene ends were 1 base for V and 6 bases for J; bases not matched to a gene: 5. The CDR3 is made up of 14 amino acids. The CDR3 loop reads CASSLPTGGDGYTF. The CDR3, as DNA: TGTGCCAGCAGCTTGCCCACAGGGGGGGATGGCTACACCTTC. The full variable domain, completed using reference TRBV5-4 and TRBJ1-2, is ETGVTQSPTHLIKTRGQQVTLRCSSQSGHNTVSWYQQALGQGPQFIFQYYREEENGRGNFPPRFSGLQFPNYSSELNVNALELDDSALYLCASSLPTGGDGYTFGSGTRLTVV.

At least ten counts were recorded for this clonotype. A much bigger clone sits one base away, suggesting this may be a read error. V usage is TRBV10-3 and J usage is TRBJ2-5, with D maybe TRBD1 (6 bases). The germline V and J ends were trimmed by 2 bases and 11 bases, with 21 bases remaining between them. Germline V gene lookup returns CDR1 ENHRY and CDR2 SYGVKD. The CDR3 extends over 15 amino acids. The CDR3 DNA reads as TGTGCCATCAGTGAGGCGGGCCAGGGGATAAATGAGCAGTACTTC. Residues: CAISEAGQGINEQYF.

The chain couples TRBV27 to TRBJ1-1; D ambiguous. The germline CDR1 and CDR2 sequences are MNHEY and SMNVEV (reference sequence). CDR3 length: 12 residues. Trimming removed 4 bases at V and 6 bases at J, with 9 bases between. CDR3 region: CASSSTTSEAFF. As DNA, the CDR3 is TGTGCCAGCAGTTCCACCACGTCTGAAGCTTTCTTT.

This clonotype was picked up a small number of times. The rearrangement joins TRBV6-1 to TRBJ2-1, with TRBD2 as a possible D gene (5 bases). The CDR3 runs to 15 residues. Germline values: CDR1 MNHNS, CDR2 SASEGT. V lost 2 bases and J 6 bases, leaving 14 bases between the germline ends. The CDR3 coding sequence is TGTGCCAGCAGTGAACCTGGGGTACGGGGCAATGAGCAGTTCTTC. Translated: CASSEPGVRGNEQFF.

In this sample, this clonotype turned up many times. The V and J genes are TRBV7-9 and TRBJ1-2; the match to TRBD1 covers 9 bases. The germline CDR1 and CDR2 sequences are SEHNR and FQNEAQ (reference sequence). The CDR3 totals 15 residues. The trim removed 5 bases at V and 4 bases at J, leaving 8 bases unmatched. CDR3 protein: CASSPDPGQGYGYTF. CDR3 coding DNA: TGTGCCAGCAGCCCGGATCCGGGACAGGGCTATGGCTACACCTTC. The whole variable domain, remainder taken from reference TRBV7-9 and TRBJ1-2, is DTGVSQNPRHKITKRGQNVTFRCDPISEHNRLYWYRQTLGQGPEFLTYFQNEAQLEKSRLLSDRFSAERPKGSFSTLEIQRTEQGDSAMYLCASSPDPGQGYGYTFGSGTRLTVV.

In its sample, this clonotype was seen many times. The chain recombines TRBV11-2 with TRBJ2-3, with 12 bases identical to TRBD2. The V segment lost 7 bases and the J segment 1 base; nucleotides outside the gene matches: 6. The CDR3 has 16 residues. The V gene's germline CDR1 is SGHAT and CDR2 FQNNGV. CDR3 sequence (DNA): TGTGCCAGCACCTCCGGACTAGCGGGGCGCACAGATACGCAGTATTTT. It yields the protein CASTSGLAGRTDTQYF.

The table lists this clonotype with many counts. The chain joins TRBV6-1 to TRBJ1-6; 8 nucleotides align to TRBD1. CDR1 is MNHNS and CDR2 is SASEGT in the germline V gene. The length of the CDR3 is 13 residues. Trimming cost V 11 bases and J 6 bases; bases outside gene matches: 6. DNA of the CDR3: TGTGCCGGCCGGGACAGGATTAATTCACCCCTCCACTTT. Amino acid sequence: CAGRDRINSPLHF.

The rearrangement uses TRBV20-1 and TRBJ2-2; possible D gene TRBD2, 6 bases. From germline, CDR1 is DFQATT and CDR2 SNEGSKA (reference sequence). V was trimmed by 7 bases and J by 4 bases, leaving 10 bases between them. This CDR3 spans 12 amino acids. The CDR3 region has the DNA TGCAGTGGCGGGAAGGGCACCGGGGAGCTGTTTTTT. This gives the protein CSGGKGTGELFF.

This clonotype was detected many times. The J gene is TRBJ1-2, the V gene TRBV12-3 or TRBV12-4, with TRBD1 matching over 9 bases. The CDR3 totals 13 residues. With 2 bases clipped from V and 7 bases from J, the junction kept 2 bases outside the gene matches. CDR3 protein: CASSLLQGAGYTF. DNA for the CDR3: TGTGCCAGCAGTTTACTACAGGGGGCTGGCTACACCTTC.

The table lists this clonotype with a few counts. CDR3: CASTRGGMNYGYTF. The CDR3, as DNA: TGTGCCAGTACCCGAGGCGGTATGAACTATGGCTACACCTTC. The rearrangement links TRBV19 to TRBJ1-2; D is undetermined. The CDR3 is made up of 14 amino acids. Germline V gene lookup returns CDR1 LNHDA and CDR2 SQIVND (reference sequence). The ends were cut back, 7 bases at V and 2 bases at J, with 14 bases in the middle.

This clonotype was detected ten times or more. The genes are TRBV18 and TRBJ2-5, with 9 positions matching TRBD1. Trimming cost V 3 bases and J 5 bases; bases outside gene matches: 1. The germline CDR1 and CDR2 sequences are KGHSH and LQKENI. CDR3 length equals 13 residues. In DNA, the CDR3 is TGTGCCAGCTCACCCGGACAGGGGGAGACCCAGTACTTC. Protein product: CASSPGQGETQYF.

Comment on this clonotype: Given a much more abundant clone one base away, this may be a read error. V is TRBV5-1 and J is TRBJ2-5, with TRBD1 matching over 7 bases. Germline values: CDR1 SGHRS, CDR2 YFSETQ. The CDR3 is 13 residues long. V gave up 5 bases and J gave up 9 bases; unmatched junction bases: 10. The CDR3 region is CASSTATQGAQYF. The CDR3 nucleotides read TGCGCCAGCAGTACTGCTACCCAGGGGGCCCAGTACTTC.

This clonotype was found a few times. This chain uses TRBV27 with TRBJ1-1; D unresolved. Looked up from germline, CDR1 is MNHEY and CDR2 is SMNVEV (reference sequence). The CDR3 extends over 17 amino acids. Between the trimmed V and J ends, which lost 6 bases and 0 bases, there was a span of 20 bases. CDR3 amino acids: CASSPGGIVALNTEAFF. The CDR3, as DNA: TGTGCCAGCAGCCCCGGTGGAATAGTTGCCTTGAACACTGAAGCTTTCTTT.

This clonotype was seen repeatedly, ten times or more. This chain joins TRBV5-1 and TRBJ2-1, with a weak D call TRBD2 (5 bases). CDR1 is SGHRS and CDR2 is YFSETQ in the germline V gene. This CDR3 has 15 residues. Trimming stripped 0 bases from V and 1 base from J, with 8 bases between. CDR3 sequence: CASSLDGLSYNEQFF. In DNA, the CDR3 is TGCGCCAGCAGCTTGGATGGACTGTCCTACAATGAGCAGTTCTTC. The entire variable domain, with the rest obtained from reference TRBV5-1 and TRBJ2-1, is as follows: KAGVTQTPRYLIKTRGQQVTLSCSPISGHRSVSWYQQTPGQGLQFLFEYFSETQRNKGNFPGRFSGRQFSNSRSEMNVSTLELGDSALYLCASSLDGLSYNEQFFGPGTRLTVL.

There are many counts of this clonotype. The rearrangement links TRBV7-3 to TRBJ2-7, with 16 bases aligning to TRBD2. From germline, CDR1 is SGHTA and CDR2 FQGTGA. The CDR3 consists of 18 residues. J was trimmed by 7 bases and V by 5 bases; bases with no gene match: 14. Here the CDR3 DNA reads TGTGCCAGCAGCCTTGGGACTAGCGGGGGGGCTTACTACAATGAGCAGTACTTC. Its translation is CASSLGTSGGAYYNEQYF.

Concerning this clonotype: Being one base from a much bigger clone, this may be a read error. The chain recombines TRBV10-3 with TRBJ2-1, with D perhaps given as TRBD1 or TRBD2 (5 bases each). Per the germline V gene, CDR1 is ENHRY and CDR2 is SYGVKD. Trimming cost V 10 bases and J 10 bases, with 20 bases left between them. There are 13 residues in the CDR3. DNA of the CDR3: TGTGCCACCGCCAGGGACGGACCCTACGAGCAGTTCTTC. Amino acids: CATARDGPYEQFF.

There are many counts of this clonotype. The chain employs TRBV15 and TRBJ1-1; no definite D call. Germline CDR1 reads LNHNV; CDR2 reads YYDKDF (reference sequence). The CDR3 consists of 13 residues. Trimming took off 3 bases at V and 0 bases at J, with 5 bases between the two ends. In nucleotides, the CDR3 is TGTGCCACCAGCAGCAGGTTGAACACTGAAGCTTTCTTT. Protein sequence: CATSSRLNTEAFF.